This T cell receptor (beta chain) was recorded in a study of blood T cell repertoires in COVID-19. Study information: Donors in the United States, Italy and Spain gave samples during acute or convalescent COVID-19. Nucleic acid was either cDNA or gDNA, and it came from T cells, B-cell-depleted T cells, or PBMCs.

As handled by the study authors: Amplification of reference gene primers was used by the study to estimate nucleated cell counts. Sequencing was performed with immunoSEQ multiplex PCR; in TCRdb, only in-frame clones are kept and a portion is missing. V and J calls and clone size come straight from that table; D and trimming were deduced from the DNA. The sample has tens of thousands of clones, 87% seen once. V shed 5 bases and J shed 0 bases, with 20 bases lying between them. Germline values: CDR1 SGHRS, CDR2 YFSETQ. The CDR3 extends over 17 amino acids. The material sequenced was peripheral blood. The clonotype was recovered from a woman in her forties or fifties with active or convalescent COVID-19. The V and J genes are TRBV5-1 and TRBJ1-1, with TRBD1 as a possible D gene (6 bases). The CDR3 protein is CASSLLQGPGMNTEAFF. DNA for the CDR3: TGCGCCAGCAGTCTCCTACAGGGACCGGGGATGAACACTGAAGCTTTCTTT.